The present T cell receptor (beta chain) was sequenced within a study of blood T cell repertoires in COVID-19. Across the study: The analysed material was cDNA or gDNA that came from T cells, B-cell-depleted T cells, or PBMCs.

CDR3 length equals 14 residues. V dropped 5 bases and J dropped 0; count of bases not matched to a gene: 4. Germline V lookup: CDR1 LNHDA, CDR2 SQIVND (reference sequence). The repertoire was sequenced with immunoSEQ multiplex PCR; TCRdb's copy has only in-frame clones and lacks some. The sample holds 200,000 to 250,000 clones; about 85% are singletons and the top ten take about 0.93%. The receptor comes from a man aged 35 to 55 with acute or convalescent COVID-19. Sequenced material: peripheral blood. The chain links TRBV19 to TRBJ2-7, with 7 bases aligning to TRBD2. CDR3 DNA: TGTGCCAGTAGTCTTCTAGCGGACTCCTACGAGCAGTACTTC. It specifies CASSLLADSYEQYF.